This TCR beta chain derives from a study of prognosis after radiotherapy for stage I lung cancer. Whole-study context: Stage I non-small cell lung cancer cases were enrolled from 2018 through early 2019. Tumors were squamous cell carcinoma in seven patients and adenocarcinoma in approximately 12.

The genomic DNA TCR beta CDR3 region underwent two rounds of multiplex PCR. First-round PCR amplification was performed with primers specific to each TRBV and TRBJ gene. TCRdb processed the multiplex PCR reads anew with MiXCR; each CDR3 protein has one entry. This table holds roughly 13,000 distinct CDR3 sequences, roughly 31% found once. At each of two time points, six milliliters of venous blood were taken. This clonotype has a count of ten or more. Germline V gene sequence: CDR1 MNHEY, CDR2 SMNVEV (reference sequence). Trimming took 6 bases from V and 1 from J; bases not matched to a gene: 7. The CDR3 sequence is 17 residues long.

The gene calls are TRBV27 and TRBJ2-3; 13 nucleotides match TRBD2. The receptor was isolated from a donor aged 50 or older with non-small cell lung cancer. The sample was PBMCs, taken before or after stereotactic body radiation therapy (not recorded which). The CDR3 loop is CASRTTSGRAGTDTQYF. CDR3 nucleotide sequence: TGTGCCAGCAGAACCACTAGCGGGAGGGCCGGCACAGATACGCAGTATTTT.